Reported below is one T cell receptor beta chain. Per the study methods: Using reference gene primer amplification, nucleated cell counts were estimated. Here immunoSEQ multiplex PCR was the method, and the copy in TCRdb shows in-frame clones only, minus some. V and J calls and clone size are those listed in that table; D and trimming were worked out from the DNA. Of about 300,000 clones in the sample, about 86% were seen once. This record comes from a study of blood T cell repertoires in COVID-19. Study background: Whether acute or convalescent, the COVID-19 samples came from the United States, Italy and Spain. Sample material is recorded as cDNA or gDNA derived from T cells, B-cell-depleted T cells, or PBMCs.

This TCR was sampled from a woman aged 50 to 65 with acute or convalescent COVID-19. Sequencing was performed on peripheral blood.

The CDR3 here is CASVTGGKDSPLHF. The DNA of the CDR3 is TGTGCCAGTGTTACGGGGGGCAAGGATTCACCCCTCCACTTT. The chain links TRBV19 to TRBJ1-6, with a tentative D call TRBD1 (6 bases). CDR1 is LNHDA and CDR2 is SQIVND in the germline V gene (reference sequence). The CDR3 extends over 14 amino acids. Trimming pared 8 bases from V and 8 bases from J, leaving 16 bases between.